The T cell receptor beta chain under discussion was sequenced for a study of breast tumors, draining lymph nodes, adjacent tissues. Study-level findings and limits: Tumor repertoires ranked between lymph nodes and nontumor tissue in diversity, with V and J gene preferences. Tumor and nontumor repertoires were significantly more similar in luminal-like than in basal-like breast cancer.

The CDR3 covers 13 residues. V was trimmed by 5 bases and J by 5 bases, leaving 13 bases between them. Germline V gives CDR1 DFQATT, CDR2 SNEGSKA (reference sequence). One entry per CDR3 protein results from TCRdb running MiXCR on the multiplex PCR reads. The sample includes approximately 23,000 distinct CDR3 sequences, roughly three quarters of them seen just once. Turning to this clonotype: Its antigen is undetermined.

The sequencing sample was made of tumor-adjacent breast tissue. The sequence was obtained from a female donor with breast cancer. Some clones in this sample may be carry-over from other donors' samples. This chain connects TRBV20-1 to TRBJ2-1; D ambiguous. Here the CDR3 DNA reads TGCAGTGCTGAACAATCGGTTAACAATGAGCAGTTCTTC. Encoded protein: CSAEQSVNNEQFF.